This T cell receptor (beta chain) comes out of a study of T cells in tuberculosis. Study-wide background: In South Africa, adults with active tuberculosis were compared with IGRA-negative and latently infected IGRA-positive adolescents. Overall study findings and caveats: GMM-specific TCRs were nearer to active tuberculosis alpha repertoires, suggesting expansion. Active tuberculosis patients had shorter CDR3-alpha; the beta difference was nonsignificant.

With 4 bases clipped from V and 3 bases from J, the junction kept 1 base outside the gene matches. The length of the CDR3 is 13 residues. Germline CDR1 SGHDT, CDR2 YYEEEE. Time point reported: new active TB diagnosis, blood taken before or within 7 days of starting treatment. HIV-seronegative South African adults aged 18 years or older had newly diagnosed active tuberculosis. Here immunoSEQ multiplex PCR was the method, and the copy in TCRdb shows in-frame clones only, minus some. This table holds about 5,500 clones, roughly 97% found once. Points on this clone: Its antigen is unknown.

The rearrangement links TRBV5-6 to TRBJ1-2, with TRBD1 matching over 9 bases. Material: PBMCs, obtained at tuberculosis diagnosis. This TCR derives from an adult with tuberculosis. Here the CDR3 DNA reads TGTGCCAGCAGCAGGGACAGGGACTATGGCTACACCTTC. Its protein is CASSRDRDYGYTF.